A single sample gave rise to the 9 T cell receptor beta chains below, sequenced in a study of CD8+CD57+ T cells in acquired aplastic anemia. The template used for profiling TCR beta VDJ and CDR3 was genomic DNA. TCRdb independently ran MiXCR on the reads; one entry per CDR3 protein. The table lists around 150,000 distinct CDR3 sequences, around 40% of them singletons. Sequencing was done on a sample of sorted CD4+, CD8+, or CD8+CD57+ T cells (not recorded which) from PBMCs. Receptors were obtained from a human donor in good health.

The chain recombines TRBV10-1 with TRBJ2-1, with unresolved D. V was trimmed by 2 bases and J by 8 bases, leaving 4 bases between them. CDR3 length equals 11 residues. Germline assignment: CDR1 WNHNN and CDR2 SYGVQD (reference sequence). This chain's CDR3 is CASSEGYEQFF. CDR3 DNA: TGCGCCAGCAGTGAGGGGTATGAGCAGTTCTTC.

This rearrangement joins TRBV19 to TRBJ1-5; perhaps TRBD1 as D (5 bases). The length of the CDR3 is 14 residues. V lost 4 bases to trimming and J lost 5 bases, with 12 bases between them. CDR1 and CDR2 from the germline V gene are LNHDA and SQIVND (reference sequence). DNA of the CDR3: TGTGCCAGTAGTAGCCGACGAGGGGATCAGCCCCAGCATTTT. Protein product: CASSSRRGDQPQHF.

There are many counts of this clonotype. The junction shows a germline mismatch at one end, possibly a read error. This sequence joins TRBV6-1 and TRBJ1-2; perhaps TRBD1 as D (5 bases). CDR3 size: 11 residues. The germline gives CDR1 MNHNS, CDR2 SASEGT. The CDR3 is CASSEEQAPSF. The CDR3 nucleotides read TGTGCCAGCAGTGAAGAACAGGCCCCTTCCTTC.

Remarks on this clonotype: Germline and junction disagree at one end, which may indicate a read error. The CDR3 loop is CVSSSGTGPLSEQFF. As DNA, the CDR3 is TGTGTCAGCAGCTCAGGGACAGGGCCCCTCAGTGAGCAGTTCTTC. This chain uses TRBV11-2 with TRBJ2-1; 9 positions match TRBD1. The germline V gene encodes CDR1 SGHAT and CDR2 FQNNGV. The CDR3 is 15 amino acids.

There are many counts of this clonotype. CDR3 sequence reads: CAWSVDVSGEQYF. CDR3 DNA sequence: TGTGCCTGGAGTGTAGATGTTAGTGGCGAGCAGTACTTC. The chain is built from TRBV30 and TRBJ2-7; no firm D call. V lost 0 bases and J lost 6, with 12 bases in between. The CDR3 totals 13 residues. From germline, CDR1 is GTSNPN and CDR2 SVGIG (reference sequence).

The sample holds many counts of this clonotype. The rearrangement links TRBV19 to TRBJ1-5, with D possibly being TRBD1 (5 bases). The germline V and J ends were trimmed by 10 bases and 0 bases, with 16 bases remaining between them. The CDR3 totals 15 residues. CDR1 is LNHDA, CDR2 SQIVND, per germline (reference sequence). In DNA, the CDR3 is TGTGCCACAAGGACACGAGGGGATAGCAATCAGCCCCAGCATTTT. Residues: CATRTRGDSNQPQHF.

This clonotype was observed at least ten times. The V gene is TRBV5-1, the J gene TRBJ2-3, with 9 bases aligning to TRBD2. The CDR3 length is 17 residues. Germline V lookup: CDR1 SGHRS, CDR2 YFSETQ. V lost 0 bases, J lost 0 bases, and 5 bases stayed unmatched. Here the CDR3 reads CASSLGPGLASTDTQYF. The CDR3, as DNA: TGCGCCAGCAGCTTGGGGCCTGGACTAGCGAGCACAGATACGCAGTATTTT.

This clonotype was observed at least ten times. The J gene is TRBJ2-7, the V gene TRBV11-2; 9 nucleotides align to TRBD1. Germline CDR1 reads SGHAT; CDR2 reads FQNNGV. Unmatched junction bases numbered 13, after V lost 5 bases and J lost 2 bases. This CDR3 has 17 amino acids. The CDR3 here is CASSRYSRDRVAYEQYF. The CDR3 DNA reads TGTGCCAGCAGCCGCTACTCCCGGGACAGGGTCGCCTACGAGCAGTACTTC. The whole variable domain, remainder taken from reference TRBV11-2 and TRBJ2-7, is EAGVAQSPRYKIIEKRQSVAFWCNPISGHATLYWYQQILGQGPKLLIQFQNNGVVDDSQLPKDRFSAERLKGVDSTLKIQPAKLEDSAVYLCASSRYSRDRVAYEQYFGPGTRLTVT.

V usage is TRBV20-1 and J usage is TRBJ2-6; 7 nucleotides match TRBD1. The V gene end was trimmed by 6 bases and the J gene end by 1 base; junction bases not matched to a gene: 9. The length of the CDR3 is 16 residues. Germline V gene lookup returns CDR1 DFQATT and CDR2 SNEGSKA (reference sequence). The CDR3 reads CSAIALQGSGANVLTF. CDR3 DNA: TGCAGTGCCATTGCGTTACAGGGGTCTGGGGCCAACGTCCTGACTTTC.